This T cell receptor beta chain appears in the sequencing data of a study of Graves' ophthalmopathy and Graves' hyperthyroidism. Notes on the study in general: Stable hyperthyroidism and ophthalmopathy were told apart by a 13-signature model, which achieved about 88% sensitivity and roughly 80% specificity. At just under 71% sensitivity and over 72% specificity, the model predicted progression of the ophthalmopathy.

CDR3 length: 15 amino acids. V was clipped by 4 bases and J by 6 bases, with 15 bases between them. This clonotype has a count of ten or more. The antigen remains unidentified. RNA transcripts yielded amplified TCR beta CDR3 regions. First-round RT-PCR with HTBI primers preceded a second-round multiplex PCR. TCRdb re-analysed the multiplex PCR reads in MiXCR, keeping a single row per CDR3 protein. The table has hundreds of thousands of distinct CDR3 sequences, under 25% seen once. Sample: peripheral blood. The clonotype comes from a woman aged 18-29 years with stable Graves' hyperthyroidism. The rearrangement joins TRBV12-3 or TRBV12-4 to TRBJ2-2; D gene uncertain. The chain's CDR3 is CASSSAPRRAGELFF. The CDR3 bases are TGTGCCAGCAGTTCGGCCCCACGGCGCGCCGGGGAGCTGTTTTTT.